The 7 T cell receptor beta chains below come from one sample, sequenced in a study of cytomegalovirus exposure and HLA in healthy donors. PCR used 60 Vbeta primers and 13 Jbeta primers. Assay used: immunoSEQ multiplex PCR; TCRdb lists only in-frame clones, some missing. This sample has approximately 130,000 clones, with around 72% found just once. Sequenced sample: PBMCs. The receptors stem from a woman between 45 and 60 years old in good health and CMV-seropositive.

The V and J genes are TRBV4-3 and TRBJ1-6; tentative D call: TRBD1 (5 bases). The CDR3 length is 17 residues. Looked up from germline, CDR1 is LGHNA and CDR2 is YSLEER. V was pared by 0 bases and J by 12 bases, with 21 bases between. This CDR3 reads CASSQDRAGGANRPLHF. CDR3 in DNA: TGCGCCAGCAGCCAAGATAGGGCAGGAGGGGCGAATAGACCCCTCCACTTT.

This clone was seen more than once but under ten times. This rearrangement joins TRBV7-6 to TRBJ1-1; a possible D gene is TRBD1 (6 bases). Trimming removed 5 bases from V and 4 bases from J, with 17 bases in between. Germline CDR1 and CDR2: SGHVS and FNYEAQ. There are 15 residues in the CDR3. For the CDR3, the DNA is TGTGCCAGCAGCCGAGAGAGTATCAGGGGCACTGAAGCTTTCTTT. The encoded protein is CASSRESIRGTEAFF.

The chain employs TRBV5-8 and TRBJ1-2; TRBD1 aligns across 7 bases. The trim removed 1 base at V and 4 bases at J, leaving 4 bases unmatched. This CDR3 spans 14 amino acids. From germline, CDR1 is SGHTS and CDR2 YDEGEE. DNA for the CDR3: TGTGCCAGCAGCTTGTGGCAGGGGGGCTATGGCTACACCTTC. The encoded protein is CASSLWQGGYGYTF.

V usage is TRBV14 and J usage is TRBJ1-6; TRBD1 is a possible D gene (6 bases). The germline V gene has CDR1 SGHDN and CDR2 FVKESK. The CDR3 loop spans 13 amino acids. V was clipped by 8 bases and J by 4 bases, with 9 bases between them. The CDR3 sequence: CASGQLYNSPLHF. The CDR3 DNA follows: TGTGCCAGCGGACAGCTATATAATTCACCCCTCCACTTT. Using reference TRBV14 and TRBJ1-6 for the parts outside the CDR3, the full variable domain is EAGVTQFPSHSVIEKGQTVTLRCDPISGHDNLYWYRRVMGKEIKFLLHFVKESKQDESGMPNNRFLAERTGGTYSTLKVQPAELEDSGVYFCASGQLYNSPLHFGNGTRLTVT.

This clone has just a few counts. The chain combines TRBV19 with TRBJ1-2; D is ambiguous. Trimming took off 7 bases at V and 3 bases at J, with 12 bases between the two ends. Germline CDR1 is LNHDA and CDR2 is SQIVND (reference sequence). The CDR3 covers 13 residues. DNA of the CDR3: TGTGCCAGTACTGACCGGGAGGACTATGGCTACACCTTC. This sequence encodes CASTDREDYGYTF.

The rearrangement uses TRBV7-2 and TRBJ1-4; the D gene is possibly TRBD1 (6 bases). CDR1 and CDR2 (germline): SGHTA, FQGNSA. The ends were cut back, 1 base at V and 7 bases at J, with 16 bases in the middle. The CDR3 has 16 residues. For the CDR3, the DNA is TGTGCCAGCAGCTTAGTCGGGGGGGGCTATGGTGAAAAACTGTTTTTT. Translation gives CASSLVGGGYGEKLFF.

The CDR3 DNA follows: TGCGCCAGCAGCCTAGGGACAGCAACCTCCTACGAGCAGTACTTC. Translating gives CASSLGTATSYEQYF. The V gene is TRBV5-1, the J gene TRBJ2-7, with 7 positions matching TRBD1. Per the germline V gene, CDR1 is SGHRS and CDR2 is YFSETQ. J was trimmed by 0 bases and V by 4 bases; bases with no gene match: 7. This CDR3 has 15 residues. Using reference TRBV5-1 and TRBJ2-7 for the parts outside the CDR3, the full variable domain is KAGVTQTPRYLIKTRGQQVTLSCSPISGHRSVSWYQQTPGQGLQFLFEYFSETQRNKGNFPGRFSGRQFSNSRSEMNVSTLELGDSALYLCASSLGTATSYEQYFGPGTRLTVT.